The source of this T cell receptor (beta chain) is a study of regulatory T cells in long-lasting Graves disease. General study findings and limits: Favored gene segments in persistent disease were TRBV28, TRBJ1-2 and TRBJ2-5. Possibly, too few samples lowered accuracy.

Indicated time point: persistent/refractory GD, antithyroid drugs over 5 years with positive TRAb. RNA from PBMCs was the source of the TCR library. Germline CDR1 reads SGHNT; CDR2 reads YENEEA. The CDR3 has 18 amino acids. J gave up 6 bases and V 6 bases, and 21 bases lay outside the gene matches. Construction of TCR beta libraries relied on iRepertoire HTBI primers and on Arm-PCR targeting CDR3 regions. Via MiXCR, TCRdb re-called the multiplex PCR reads, giving one row per CDR3 protein. The data contain about 470,000 distinct CDR3 sequences, roughly 20% of them seen just once; the ten biggest clones take up approximately 7.8%. Ten or more counts support this clonotype. As yet, its antigen is unknown.

The sequences come from peripheral blood mononuclear cells (PBMCs), collected when the disease was refractory, from a patient treated with antithyroid drugs. The clonotype originates from a female donor with Graves disease. J is TRBJ2-7 and V is TRBV11-3; 9 bases are shared with TRBD2. CDR3 residues: CASRRLFVLREGLGEQYF. The CDR3 DNA is TGTGCCAGCAGGCGTCTCTTCGTTCTGCGGGAGGGCCTCGGCGAGCAGTACTTC.